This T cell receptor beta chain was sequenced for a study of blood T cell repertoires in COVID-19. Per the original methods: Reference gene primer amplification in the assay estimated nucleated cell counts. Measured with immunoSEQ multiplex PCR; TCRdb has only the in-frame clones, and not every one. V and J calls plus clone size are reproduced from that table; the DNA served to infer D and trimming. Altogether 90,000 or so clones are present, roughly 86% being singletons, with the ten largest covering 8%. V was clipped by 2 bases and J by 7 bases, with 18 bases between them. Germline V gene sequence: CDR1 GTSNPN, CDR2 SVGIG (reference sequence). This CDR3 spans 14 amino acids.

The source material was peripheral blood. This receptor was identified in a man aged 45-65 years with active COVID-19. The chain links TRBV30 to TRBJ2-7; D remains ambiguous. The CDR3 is CAWSTYRDLWEQYF. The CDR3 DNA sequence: TGTGCCTGGAGTACGTACAGAGATCTCTGGGAGCAGTACTTC.